This T cell receptor (beta chain) appears in the sequencing data of a study of T-cell memory formation after mild COVID-19. Study overall: Most TCR clusters belonged to a single donor.

This clonotype was seen ten or more times. Its specificity is unknown. Each CDR3 protein is one row after TCRdb ran MiXCR on the 5' RACE reads. The sample holds 300,000 to 400,000 distinct CDR3 sequences; more than 15% are singletons and the top ten take about a fifth. Points from the study as a whole: The study detected some responding clones in pre-infection memory, suggesting cross-reactive memory joined. Researchers report contracting CD4+ clones mostly in CM and EM, with CD8+ clones in EMRA. Clones contracting over day 15 to 85 were CD4/CD8 balanced, with later expanders leaning CD4+.

The CDR3 loop spans 16 amino acids. V dropped 4 bases and J dropped 5 bases, with 21 bases sitting between them. Per germline, CDR1 SGHDT and CDR2 YYEEEE. This clonotype was obtained from a man aged 18 to 30 who had mild COVID-19 (a few samples of this study predate the infection). Cell type and time point are not known. Specimen: PBMCs or a T cell subset sorted from them (not recorded which). V gene TRBV5-6 combines with J gene TRBJ2-5; maybe TRBD2 (6 bases). The chain's CDR3 is CASSHPPGGGTETQYF. The CDR3, as DNA: TGTGCCAGCAGCCACCCCCCGGGCGGCGGGACGGAGACCCAGTACTTC.